This record concerns one T cell receptor (beta chain) sequence. Only a few counts were recorded for this clone. It has no known antigen specificity. No base quality information exists; no much larger clone differs at one position. Library creation used the immunoSEQ multiplex PCR assay. This is the immuneACCESS table as TCRdb keeps it, with only in-frame sequences that have V and J called. A part of the clones is gone; compared with another copy, unresolved V genes explain less than half, and the rest is unexplained. The sample includes tens of thousands of clones, with 86% observed a single time. The top ten constitute approximately 4.7% of the sample. V is trimmed back by 0 bases and J by 3 bases, and the junction contains 3 bases that no gene match accounts for. The CDR1 and CDR2 encoded by the germline V gene are LGHNA and YSLEER. Reading from cysteine to phenylalanine, the CDR3 counts 16 amino acids. Just CDR3 DNA is preserved here, 48 bases in frame from base 1.

This sample is part of a study of technical replicates of blood from a few donors (dated by TCRdb to 2015 to 2018). Material: PBMCs. This receptor chain uses TRBV4-3 and TRBJ2-1, with 9 central nucleotides matching TRBD2. This receptor was obtained from a human donor in good health. Some clones in this sample may be carry-over from other donors' samples. The CDR3 in this case is CASSQEPTSGYNEQFF. The nucleotide sequence is given as TGCGCCAGCAGCCAAGAGCCGACTAGCGGCTACAATGAGCAGTTCTTC.